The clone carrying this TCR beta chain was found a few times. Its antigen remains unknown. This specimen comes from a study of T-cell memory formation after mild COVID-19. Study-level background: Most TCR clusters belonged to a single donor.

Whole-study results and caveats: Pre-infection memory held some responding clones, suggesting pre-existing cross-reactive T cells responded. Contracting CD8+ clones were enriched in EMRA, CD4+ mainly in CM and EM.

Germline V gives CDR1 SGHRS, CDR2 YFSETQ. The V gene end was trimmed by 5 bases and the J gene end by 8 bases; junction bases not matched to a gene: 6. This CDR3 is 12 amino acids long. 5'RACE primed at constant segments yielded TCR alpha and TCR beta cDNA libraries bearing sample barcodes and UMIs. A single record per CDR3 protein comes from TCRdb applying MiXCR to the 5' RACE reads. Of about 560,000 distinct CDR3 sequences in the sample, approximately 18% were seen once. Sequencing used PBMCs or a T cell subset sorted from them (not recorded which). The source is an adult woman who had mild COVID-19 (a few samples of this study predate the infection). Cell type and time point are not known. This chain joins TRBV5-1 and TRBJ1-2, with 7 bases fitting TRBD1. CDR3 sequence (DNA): TGCGCCAGCAGGAAGGGGGCGTCGGGCTACACCTTC. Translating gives CASRKGASGYTF.